A selection of T cell receptor beta chains follows, all from one sample in a study of shared clonotypes between healthy human individuals. Assay used: immunoSEQ multiplex PCR; TCRdb lists only in-frame clones, some missing. The table records over 2 million clones, about 94% of them present only once. Sequenced material: naive CD8+ T cells sorted from blood. The receptors derive from a man aged 18 to 29 in good health. CDR3s include the opening cysteine and the closing phenylalanine or tryptophan. A D gene is named only where the DNA matches it firmly. A row's size may be missing; if present it is once, few, many or a size class.

V	J	size	length	D	DNA	CDR3
TRBV2	TRBJ1-2	.	14	.	TGTGCCAGCAGGGAACCAATGGGGAACTATGGCTACACCTTC	CASREPMGNYGYTF
TRBV27	TRBJ2-3	few	13	.	TGTGCCAGCAGTTTAGTTAGCACAGATACGCAGTATTTT	CASSLVSTDTQYF
TRBV9	TRBJ2-7	.	14	TRBD1	TGTGCCAGCAGCGTAGGGGACAGAGCCTACGAGCAGTACTTC	CASSVGDRAYEQYF
TRBV15	TRBJ2-1	.	12	.	TGTGCCACCAGCAGCCCAGGGAGTGAGCAGTTCTTC	CATSSPGSEQFF
TRBV7-9	TRBJ2-7	.	14	.	TGTGCCAGCAGCTTAGCTGCAGGTTTCTACGAGCAGTACTTC	CASSLAAGFYEQYF
TRBV19	TRBJ2-7	.	15	TRBD2	TGTGCCAGTAGTATCGGACTAGCGGTACAATACGAGCAGTACTTC	CASSIGLAVQYEQYF
TRBV27	TRBJ2-7	.	13	TRBD2	TGTGCCAGCAGTTGGGGGGGAGCGGGCGAGCAGTACTTC	CASSWGGAGEQYF
TRBV6-1	TRBJ2-7	.	17	.	TGTGCCAGCAGTGAAATGTTCGTCGGGGCGGAAGACAACGAGCAGTACTTC	CASSEMFVGAEDNEQYF
TRBV6-1	TRBJ1-3	.	14	TRBD1	TGTGCCAGCAGGAAGGACAGGGTTGGAAACACCATATATTTT	CASRKDRVGNTIYF
TRBV4-1	TRBJ1-6	.	14	TRBD1	TGCGCCAGCAGCCTCGGACAGGGCCTGTCACCCCTCCACTTT	CASSLGQGLSPLHF
TRBV4-3	TRBJ2-5	.	17	TRBD1	TGCGCCAGCAGCCAAGATACGGGACAGGGGTCTAGGGAGACCCAGTACTTC	CASSQDTGQGSRETQYF
TRBV5-6	TRBJ2-3	.	16	TRBD1	TGTGCCAGCAGCTTAGGGACAGGGGGGGGCACAGATACGCAGTATTTT	CASSLGTGGGTDTQYF
TRBV27	TRBJ2-2	once	11	.	TGTGCCAGCAGTAACTCTGGGGAGCTGTTTTTT	CASSNSGELFF
TRBV5-6	TRBJ1-1	.	17	TRBD1	TGTGCCAGCAGCTTGGATAGTGTGACAGGGCTATATAGTGAAGCTTTCTTT	CASSLDSVTGLYSEAFF
TRBV7-9	TRBJ2-1	.	13	.	TGTGCCAGCAGCTCCGGGACTCACAATGAGCAGTTCTTC	CASSSGTHNEQFF
TRBV4-1	TRBJ2-4	.	15	TRBD1	TGCGCCAGCAGCCAGCTCGACAGGGTTGGGGACATTCAGTACTTC	CASSQLDRVGDIQYF
TRBV5-5	TRBJ2-7	.	13	.	TGTGCCAGCAGCTTGTCCCCAACCTACGAGCAGTACTTC	CASSLSPTYEQYF
TRBV11-2	TRBJ2-5	.	15	.	TGTGCCAGCAGCTTAGCCCGGAATAGCGGAGGGACCCAGTACTTC	CASSLARNSGGTQYF
TRBV28	TRBJ2-7	.	14	.	TGTGCCAGCAGGGGGGAGATTGGCAGCTACGAGCAGTACTTC	CASRGEIGSYEQYF
TRBV14	TRBJ1-4	once	16	TRBD1	TGTGCCAGCAGCCCTCGATACGGACAGGGGGAGGAAAAACTGTTTTTT	CASSPRYGQGEEKLFF
TRBV29-1	TRBJ1-1	many	10	.	TGCAGCGTGGAACAGGGTCCAGCTTTCTTT	CSVEQGPAFF
TRBV15	TRBJ2-1	once	15	TRBD1	TGTGCCACCAGCGTGACAGGGGACTCCTACAATGAGCAGTTCTTC	CATSVTGDSYNEQFF
TRBV28	TRBJ1-1	once	13	.	TGTGCCAGCAGTTTTAGGTTGAAGGCTGAAGCTTTCTTT	CASSFRLKAEAFF
TRBV6-5	TRBJ2-5	.	14	.	TGTGCCAGCAGACCACAGGGAGGACAAGAGACCCAGTACTTC	CASRPQGGQETQYF
TRBV14	TRBJ1-1	.	15	.	TGTGCCAGCAGCCAAGATCTTATTACAGAAAAAGAAGCTTTCTTT	CASSQDLITEKEAFF
TRBV5-6	TRBJ1-2	.	14	.	TGTGCCAGCAGCGAGAGGGGGAGATCCTATGGCTACACCTTC	CASSERGRSYGYTF
TRBV4-1	TRBJ2-1	once	13	.	TGCGCCAGCAGCCAAGATCCGGGCCTCCTCCAGTTCTTC	CASSQDPGLLQFF
TRBV11-2	TRBJ2-2	.	13	.	TGTGCCAGCAGCTTTGGGGAAACCGGGGAGCTGTTTTTT	CASSFGETGELFF
TRBV4-3	TRBJ1-1	.	16	.	TGCGCCAGCAGCCAAGATCGGGGGAGCATGAACACTGAAGCTTTCTTT	CASSQDRGSMNTEAFF
TRBV19	TRBJ2-1	.	13	.	TGTGCCAGTAGTATGGGACTCGCCAATGAGCAGTTCTTC	CASSMGLANEQFF
TRBV10-3	TRBJ2-7	.	14	.	TGTGCCATCAGTGTTTTGGAGGGGGGGTACGAGCAGTACTTC	CAISVLEGGYEQYF